What follows are 16 T cell receptor beta chains derived from one specimen sequenced in a study of blood T cell repertoires in COVID-19. Assay: immunoSEQ multiplex PCR; the TCRdb copy retains only in-frame clones and omits some. The sample includes some 220,000 clones, 83% of them seen just once. The sample taken for sequencing was peripheral blood. The receptors here all came from a human donor in a cohort sampled during active COVID-19.

This chain uses TRBV19 with TRBJ1-6; TRBD1 aligns across 8 bases. The germline V gene encodes CDR1 LNHDA and CDR2 SQIVND (reference sequence). This CDR3 contains 12 residues. The junction had 11 bases not matched to a gene; V was cut back by 11 bases and J by 14 bases. Here the CDR3 reads CAAAGDRQTLHF. CDR3 nucleotides: TGTGCCGCCGCGGGGGACAGGCAAACCCTCCACTTT.

The chain joins TRBV28 to TRBJ2-7; 12 bases match TRBD1. Losses at the gene ends were 4 bases for V and 4 bases for J; bases not matched to a gene: 5. Germline CDR1 reads MDHEN; CDR2 reads SYDVKM. This CDR3 region has 15 residues. CDR3 nucleotide sequence: TGTGCCAGCAGTTGGGGACAGGGGGCTTTATACGAGCAGTACTTC. It translates to CASSWGQGALYEQYF.

The chain couples TRBV9 to TRBJ2-1; TRBD2 matches 9 bases. The CDR3 contains 14 residues. Per the germline V gene, CDR1 is SGDLS and CDR2 is YYNGEE. V trimming: 4 bases; J trimming: 9 bases; junction bases outside the gene matches: 8. The CDR3 DNA sequence: TGTGCCAGCAGCCCCCTAGCGGGATGGCGTGAGCAGTTCTTC. Translated: CASSPLAGWREQFF. The entire variable domain, with the rest obtained from reference TRBV9 and TRBJ2-1, is as follows: DSGVTQTPKHLITATGQRVTLRCSPRSGDLSVYWYQQSLDQGLQFLIQYYNGEERAKGNILERFSAQQFPDLHSELNLSSLELGDSALYFCASSPLAGWREQFFGPGTRLTVL.

This chain joins TRBV29-1 and TRBJ1-2; D is ambiguous. Germline V lookup: CDR1 SQVTM, CDR2 ANQGSEA. V gave up 7 bases and J gave up 5 bases, with 23 bases separating them. The CDR3 contains 15 residues. The CDR3 protein is CSARELWTEDYGYTF. The DNA for the CDR3 is TGCAGCGCCCGAGAACTATGGACGGAGGATTATGGCTACACCTTC. Drawing the rest from reference TRBV29-1 and TRBJ1-2, the complete variable domain is SAVISQKPSRDICQRGTSLTIQCQVDSQVTMMFWYRQQPGQSLTLIATANQGSEATYESGFVIDKFPISRPNLTFSTLTVSNMSPEDSSIYLCSARELWTEDYGYTFGSGTRLTVV.

CDR3 nucleotides: TGTGCCAGCAGCCCTACAGGGAACACTGAAGCTTTCTTT. Amino acid sequence: CASSPTGNTEAFF. The chain links TRBV6-2 or TRBV6-3 to TRBJ1-1; D may be TRBD1 (5 bases). Germline lookup yields CDR1 MNHEY and CDR2 SVGEGT. The CDR3 covers 13 residues. The V and J ends lost 6 bases and 1 base respectively, with 9 bases between them.

The chain links TRBV9 to TRBJ2-1, with a possible D match to TRBD1 (6 bases). Between the trimmed V and J ends, which lost 3 bases and 5 bases, there was a span of 15 bases. CDR1 and CDR2 (germline): SGDLS, YYNGEE. The CDR3 extends over 15 amino acids. CDR3 nucleotide sequence: TGTGCCAGCAGCGGACAGGCGATTAACAACAATGAGCAGTTCTTC. Protein sequence: CASSGQAINNNEQFF.

The chain is built from TRBV6-6 and TRBJ2-2; 11 bases are shared with TRBD2. The CDR3 length is 15 residues. With V trimmed by 6 bases and J by 6 bases, 6 bases remained unmatched. Germline assignment: CDR1 MNHNY and CDR2 SVGAGI (reference sequence). CDR3 DNA sequence: TGTGCCAGCAGCGATAGCGGGGGGGCTGCCGGGGAGCTGTTTTTT. Its protein is CASSDSGGAAGELFF.

This chain connects TRBV3-1 (or the pseudogene TRBV3-2) to TRBJ2-3; 8 positions agree with TRBD2. Germline CDR1 and CDR2: LGHDT and YNNKEL (reference sequence). The length of the CDR3 is 15 residues. V lost 1 base and J lost 4; bases outside the gene matches: 4. The CDR3 DNA is TGTGCCAGCAGCCAAGTCCCTAGCGGGTCAGATACGCAGTATTTT. As protein: CASSQVPSGSDTQYF.

This clone was recorded at least ten times. The V call is TRBV6-5, the J call TRBJ1-2; 9 bases line up with TRBD1. The CDR3 covers 15 residues. Germline loops: CDR1 MNHEY, CDR2 SVGAGI. The V and J ends lost 6 bases and 7 bases, in that order; junction bases with no gene match: 12. As DNA, the CDR3 is TGTGCCAGCAGAACCGATTACAGGGGGCAGAGTGGCTACACCTTC. This codes for CASRTDYRGQSGYTF.

V and J are TRBV11-2 and TRBJ1-5, with 11 bases that match TRBD1. This CDR3 is 14 amino acids long. From germline, CDR1 is SGHAT and CDR2 FQNNGV. V gave up 5 bases and J gave up 4 bases; unmatched junction bases: 1. DNA for the CDR3: TGTGCCAGCAGCCGGGACAGGGGGAATCAGCCCCAGCATTTT. Encoded protein: CASSRDRGNQPQHF.

This clone has just a few counts. Here the CDR3 reads CASSEATGGYEQYF. CDR3 nucleotide sequence: TGCGCCAGCAGTGAGGCTACGGGGGGCTACGAGCAGTACTTC. This chain uses TRBV10-1 with TRBJ2-7, with TRBD2 matching over 7 bases. Germline V lookup: CDR1 WNHNN, CDR2 SYGVQD (reference sequence). The length of the CDR3 is 14 residues. With 2 bases clipped from V and 3 bases from J, the junction kept 4 bases outside the gene matches.

This sequence joins TRBV19 and TRBJ2-3; D uncertain. CDR3 length: 17 residues. V lost 8 bases and J 1 base, leaving 22 bases between the germline ends. The germline CDR1 and CDR2 sequences are LNHDA and SQIVND (reference sequence). The CDR3, as DNA: TGTGCCAGTTCTGACCTGATCCGGGTTCGTGGCACAGATACGCAGTATTTT. Its protein is CASSDLIRVRGTDTQYF.

This clone was detected ten times or more. This chain joins TRBV20-1 and TRBJ1-2; the match to TRBD1 covers 10 bases. V was pared by 5 bases and J by 8 bases, with 8 bases of the junction left unmatched. The germline CDR1 and CDR2 sequences are DFQATT and SNEGSKA (reference sequence). The CDR3 is 13 amino acids. CDR3 sequence: CSAGDRGRRGYTF. The CDR3 bases are TGCAGTGCTGGTGACAGGGGGCGTCGGGGCTACACCTTC.

The chain uses TRBV2 and TRBJ2-7; D unresolved. V lost 2 bases and J lost 1, with 3 bases in between. Germline assignment: CDR1 SNHLY and CDR2 FYNNEI. This CDR3 has 12 residues. Here the CDR3 reads CASSEQSYEQYF. CDR3 DNA sequence: TGTGCCAGCAGTGAACAGTCCTACGAGCAGTACTTC.

This chain connects TRBV10-2 to TRBJ1-4; D possibly corresponds to TRBD1 (5 bases). V lost 2 bases and J lost 7, with 14 bases in between. Germline CDR1 WSHSY, CDR2 SAAADI. CDR3 length: 15 residues. CDR3 DNA: TGCGCCAGCAGTGAGCGGGGGAGGAGCGGTGAAAAACTGTTTTTT. This codes for CASSERGRSGEKLFF.

V is TRBV19 and J is TRBJ2-1, with 11 bases fitting TRBD2. J gave up 7 bases and V 10 bases, and 9 bases lay outside the gene matches. The CDR3 length is 14 residues. Germline CDR1 and CDR2: LNHDA and SQIVND (reference sequence). CDR3 protein: CATRIAGGGNEQFF. CDR3 bases: TGTGCCACTCGTATAGCGGGAGGGGGAAATGAGCAGTTCTTC. Supplemented by reference TRBV19 and TRBJ2-1, the full variable domain reads DGGITQSPKYLFRKEGQNVTLSCEQNLNHDAMYWYRQDPGQGLRLIYYSQIVNDFQKGDIAEGYSVSREKKESFPLTVTSAQKNPTAFYLCATRIAGGGNEQFFGPGTRLTVL.